One sample yielded the 5 T cell receptor beta chains listed below, sequenced in a study of cytomegalovirus exposure and HLA in healthy donors. The primer mix had 60 Vbeta and 13 Jbeta primers. TCRdb's table, derived via immunoSEQ multiplex PCR, lists solely in-frame clones and lacks some. Here the sample table reports about 170,000 clones. The material sequenced was PBMCs. The receptor set was obtained from a woman under 30 in good health and CMV-seropositive.

The chain is built from TRBV7-8 and TRBJ2-2; the D gene is possibly TRBD2 (6 bases). The CDR3 spans 12 residues. The V gene's germline CDR1 is SGHVS and CDR2 FQNEAQ. Trimming left V 6 bases short and J 5 bases short, with 7 bases between. The CDR3 loop is CASREGTGELFF. The CDR3 nucleotides are TGTGCCAGCAGGGAGGGGACCGGGGAGCTGTTTTTT.

V and J are TRBV2 and TRBJ2-3, with TRBD2 matching over 7 bases. After removal of 5 bases from V and 0 bases from J, the junction contained 5 bases not matched to a gene. CDR3 size: 15 residues. The germline gives CDR1 SNHLY, CDR2 FYNNEI. The CDR3 is CASSKGSGSTDTQYF. The DNA of the CDR3 is TGTGCCAGCAGTAAAGGTAGCGGGAGCACAGATACGCAGTATTTT.

The chain joins TRBV19 to TRBJ2-2; possible D gene TRBD1, 6 bases. V was trimmed by 6 bases and J by 0 bases, leaving 8 bases between them. The CDR3 runs 14 residues. From germline, CDR1 is LNHDA and CDR2 SQIVND (reference sequence). This CDR3 is CASSWTANTGELFF. The CDR3 bases are TGTGCCAGTAGCTGGACAGCGAACACCGGGGAGCTGTTTTTT.

The CDR3 here is CASSPRGPGGGYGYTF. The DNA of the CDR3 is TGCGCCAGCAGCCCTAGGGGGCCAGGGGGCGGCTATGGCTACACCTTC. The chain links TRBV5-1 to TRBJ1-2, with TRBD1 identical over 8 bases. Germline assignment: CDR1 SGHRS and CDR2 YFSETQ. Trimming removed 4 bases from V and 4 bases from J; junction bases left unmatched: 12. The CDR3 spans 16 residues. Full variable domain (missing parts from reference TRBV5-1 and TRBJ1-2): KAGVTQTPRYLIKTRGQQVTLSCSPISGHRSVSWYQQTPGQGLQFLFEYFSETQRNKGNFPGRFSGRQFSNSRSEMNVSTLELGDSALYLCASSPRGPGGGYGYTFGSGTRLTVV.

This sequence joins TRBV30 and TRBJ2-7; 10 bases line up with TRBD2. Germline V CDR1 and CDR2: GTSNPN, SVGIG (reference sequence). The CDR3 has 17 amino acids. V was pared by 1 base and J by 5 bases, with 14 bases of the junction left unmatched. CDR3: CAWSATPGASGSNEQYF. As DNA, the CDR3 is TGTGCCTGGAGTGCTACCCCTGGCGCTAGCGGGAGTAACGAGCAGTACTTC.